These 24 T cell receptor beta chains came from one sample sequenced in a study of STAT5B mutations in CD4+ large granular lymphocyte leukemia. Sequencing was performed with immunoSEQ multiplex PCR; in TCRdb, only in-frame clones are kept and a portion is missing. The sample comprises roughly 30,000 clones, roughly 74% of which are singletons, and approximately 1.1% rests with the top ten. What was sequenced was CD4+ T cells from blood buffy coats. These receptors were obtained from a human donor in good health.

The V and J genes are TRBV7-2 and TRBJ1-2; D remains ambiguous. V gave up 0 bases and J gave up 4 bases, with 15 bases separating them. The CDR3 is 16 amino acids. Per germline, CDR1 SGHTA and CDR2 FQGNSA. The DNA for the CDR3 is TGTGCCAGCAGCTTAGCTGCCCAGGTTGGCCCCTATGGCTACACCTTC. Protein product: CASSLAAQVGPYGYTF.

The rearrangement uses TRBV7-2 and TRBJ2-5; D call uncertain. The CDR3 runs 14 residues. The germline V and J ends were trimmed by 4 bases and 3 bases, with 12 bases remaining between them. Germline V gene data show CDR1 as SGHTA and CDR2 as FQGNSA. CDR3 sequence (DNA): TGTGCCAGCAGCTCCGTCCGCAACAAAGAGACCCAGTACTTC. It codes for CASSSVRNKETQYF.

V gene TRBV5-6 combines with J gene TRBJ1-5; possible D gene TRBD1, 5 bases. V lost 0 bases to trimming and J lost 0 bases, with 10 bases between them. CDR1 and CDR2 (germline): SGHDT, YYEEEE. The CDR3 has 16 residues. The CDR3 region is CASSLASGDSNQPQHF. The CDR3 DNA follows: TGTGCCAGCAGCTTGGCCTCGGGGGATAGCAATCAGCCCCAGCATTTT.

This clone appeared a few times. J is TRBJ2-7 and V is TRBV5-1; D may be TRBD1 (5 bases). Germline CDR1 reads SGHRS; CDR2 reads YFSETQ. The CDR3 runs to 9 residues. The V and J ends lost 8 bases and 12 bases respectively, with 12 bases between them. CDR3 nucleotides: TGCGCCAGGGATGCTGGGGCGTACGTC. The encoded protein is CARDAGAYV.

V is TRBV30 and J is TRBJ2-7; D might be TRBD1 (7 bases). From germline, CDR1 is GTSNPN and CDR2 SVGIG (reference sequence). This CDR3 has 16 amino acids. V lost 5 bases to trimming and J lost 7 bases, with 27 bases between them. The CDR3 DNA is TGTGCCTGGGGGGCCAGGGGGGACGCTGGGCGTGAGGAGCAGTACTTC. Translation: CAWGARGDAGREEQYF. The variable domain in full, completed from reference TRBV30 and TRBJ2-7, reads SQTIHQWPATLVQPVGSPLSLECTVEGTSNPNLYWYRQAAGRGLQLLFYSVGIGQISSEVPQNLSASRPQDRQFILSSKKLLLSDSGFYLCAWGARGDAGREEQYFGPGTRLTVT.

Here the CDR3 reads CASSVGVRSGSMNTEAFF. The CDR3 DNA reads TGTGCCAGCAGTGTAGGAGTTAGGAGTGGCAGCATGAACACTGAAGCTTTCTTT. The chain links TRBV25-1 to TRBJ1-1; D is undetermined. The CDR3 has 18 residues. Germline loops: CDR1 MGHDK, CDR2 SYGVNS. V lost 4 bases to trimming and J lost 0 bases, with 21 bases between them. The whole variable domain, remainder taken from reference TRBV25-1 and TRBJ1-1, is EADIYQTPRYLVIGTGKKITLECSQTMGHDKMYWYQQDPGMELHLIHYSYGVNSTEKGDLSSESTVSRIRTEHFPLTLESARPSHTSQYLCASSVGVRSGSMNTEAFFGQGTRLTVV.

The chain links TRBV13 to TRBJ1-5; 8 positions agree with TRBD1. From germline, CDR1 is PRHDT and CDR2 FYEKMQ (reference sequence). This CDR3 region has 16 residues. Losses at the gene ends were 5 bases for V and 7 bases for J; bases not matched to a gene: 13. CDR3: CASSAGQGRGSQPQHF. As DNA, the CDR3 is TGTGCCAGCAGCGCCGGACAGGGACGGGGTAGCCAGCCCCAGCATTTT.

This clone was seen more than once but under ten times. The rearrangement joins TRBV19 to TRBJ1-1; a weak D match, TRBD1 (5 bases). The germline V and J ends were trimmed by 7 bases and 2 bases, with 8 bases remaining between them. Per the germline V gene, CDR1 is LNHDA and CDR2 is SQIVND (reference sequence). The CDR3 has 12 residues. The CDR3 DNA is TGTGCCAGTATTGGGGGAAACACTGAAGCTTTCTTT. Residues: CASIGGNTEAFF.

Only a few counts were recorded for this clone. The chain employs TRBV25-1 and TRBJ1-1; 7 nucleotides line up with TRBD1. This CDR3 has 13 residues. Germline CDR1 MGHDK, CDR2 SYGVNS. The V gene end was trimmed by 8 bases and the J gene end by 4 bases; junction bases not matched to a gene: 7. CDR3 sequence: CASGDRVGTEAFF. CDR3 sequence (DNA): TGTGCCAGCGGGGACAGAGTGGGCACTGAAGCTTTCTTT.

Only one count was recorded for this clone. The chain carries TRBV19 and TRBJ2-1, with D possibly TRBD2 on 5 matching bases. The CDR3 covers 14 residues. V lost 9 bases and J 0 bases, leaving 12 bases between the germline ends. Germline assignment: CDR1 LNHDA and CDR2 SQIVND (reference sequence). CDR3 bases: TGTGCCAGCGGTGGGCGGGTCTCCTACAATGAGCAGTTCTTC. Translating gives CASGGRVSYNEQFF.

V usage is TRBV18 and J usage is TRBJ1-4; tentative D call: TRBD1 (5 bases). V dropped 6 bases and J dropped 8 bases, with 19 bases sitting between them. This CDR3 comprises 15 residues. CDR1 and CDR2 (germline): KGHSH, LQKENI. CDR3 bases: TGTGCCAGCTCTCAGGGACCGGGTAGGTCGGAAAAACTGTTTTTT. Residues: CASSQGPGRSEKLFF.

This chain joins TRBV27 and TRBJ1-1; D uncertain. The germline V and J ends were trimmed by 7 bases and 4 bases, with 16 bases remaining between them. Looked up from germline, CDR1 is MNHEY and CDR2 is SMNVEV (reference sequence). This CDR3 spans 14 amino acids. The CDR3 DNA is TGTGCCAGCACTCCCCATGGGGAGGGCACTGAAGCTTTCTTT. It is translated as CASTPHGEGTEAFF.

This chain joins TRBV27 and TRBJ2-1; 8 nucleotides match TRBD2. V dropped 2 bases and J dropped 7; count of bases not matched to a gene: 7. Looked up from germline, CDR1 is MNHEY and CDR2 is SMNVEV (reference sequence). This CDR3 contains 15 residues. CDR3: CASSLAGGKVNEQFF. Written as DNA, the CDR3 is TGTGCCAGCAGTTTAGCGGGGGGTAAGGTGAATGAGCAGTTCTTC.

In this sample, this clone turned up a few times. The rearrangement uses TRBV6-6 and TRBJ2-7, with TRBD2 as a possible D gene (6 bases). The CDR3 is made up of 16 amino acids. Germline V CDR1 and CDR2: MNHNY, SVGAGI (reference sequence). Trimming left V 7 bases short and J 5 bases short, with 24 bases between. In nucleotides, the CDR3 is TGTGCCAGCACCTTGACCCATACTAGCTTCGGGCACGAGCAGTACGTC. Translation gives CASTLTHTSFGHEQYV.

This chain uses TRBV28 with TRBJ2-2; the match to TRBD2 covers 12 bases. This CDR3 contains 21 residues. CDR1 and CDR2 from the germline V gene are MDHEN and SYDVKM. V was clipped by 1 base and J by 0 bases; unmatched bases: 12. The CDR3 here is CASSLFLSASGGDANTGELFF. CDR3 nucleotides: TGTGCCAGCAGTTTATTTCTCTCGGCTAGCGGGGGGGACGCGAACACCGGGGAGCTGTTTTTT.

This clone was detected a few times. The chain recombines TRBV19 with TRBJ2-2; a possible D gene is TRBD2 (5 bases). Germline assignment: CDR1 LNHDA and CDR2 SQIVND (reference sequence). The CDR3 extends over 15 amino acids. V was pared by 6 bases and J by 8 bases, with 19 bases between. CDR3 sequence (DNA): TGTGCCAGTAGCCGAGTCGTTCGAGGGCGTGGGGAGCTGTTTTTT. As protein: CASSRVVRGRGELFF.

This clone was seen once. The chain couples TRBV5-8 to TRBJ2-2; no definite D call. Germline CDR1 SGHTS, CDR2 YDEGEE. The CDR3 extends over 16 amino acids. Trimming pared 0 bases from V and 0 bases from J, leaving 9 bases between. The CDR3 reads CASSLARQTNTGELFF. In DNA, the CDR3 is TGTGCCAGCAGCTTGGCCCGGCAGACGAACACCGGGGAGCTGTTTTTT.

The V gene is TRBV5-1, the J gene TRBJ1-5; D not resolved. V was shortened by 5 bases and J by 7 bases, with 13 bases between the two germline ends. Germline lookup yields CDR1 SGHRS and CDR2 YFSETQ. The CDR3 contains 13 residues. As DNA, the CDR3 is TGCGCCAGCAGTCCGGAAGGGAGCCAGCCCCAGCATTTT. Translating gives CASSPEGSQPQHF.

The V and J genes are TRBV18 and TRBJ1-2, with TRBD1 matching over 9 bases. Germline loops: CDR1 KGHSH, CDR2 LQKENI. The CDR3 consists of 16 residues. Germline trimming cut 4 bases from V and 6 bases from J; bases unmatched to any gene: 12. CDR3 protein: CASSQGGTGNEDGYTF. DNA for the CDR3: TGTGCCAGCTCACAGGGGGGGACAGGGAATGAAGATGGCTACACCTTC. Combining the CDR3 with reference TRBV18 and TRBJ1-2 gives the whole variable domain NAGVMQNPRHLVRRRGQEARLRCSPMKGHSHVYWYRQLPEEGLKFMVYLQKENIIDESGMPKERFSAEFPKEGPSILRIQQVVRGDSAAYFCASSQGGTGNEDGYTFGSGTRLTVV.

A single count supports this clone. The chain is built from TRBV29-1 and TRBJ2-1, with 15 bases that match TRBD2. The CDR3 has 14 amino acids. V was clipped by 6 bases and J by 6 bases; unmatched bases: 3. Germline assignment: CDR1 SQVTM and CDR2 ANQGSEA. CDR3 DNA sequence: TGCAGCGTCCGGACTAGCGGGGGGGCCAATGAGCAGTTCTTC. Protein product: CSVRTSGGANEQFF.

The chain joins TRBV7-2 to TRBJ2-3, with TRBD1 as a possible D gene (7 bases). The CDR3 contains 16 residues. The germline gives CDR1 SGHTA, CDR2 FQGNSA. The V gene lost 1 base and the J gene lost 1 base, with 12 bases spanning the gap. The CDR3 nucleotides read TGTGCCAGCAGCTTAGGGAGGGGGCGCGGCACAGATACGCAGTATTTT. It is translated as CASSLGRGRGTDTQYF.

The CDR3 spells CASSREGSGSDTQYF. The CDR3 DNA follows: TGTGCCAGCAGCCGGGAGGGGTCAGGGTCAGATACGCAGTATTTT. The V and J genes are TRBV5-4 and TRBJ2-3; 8 bases map to TRBD2. Germline loops: CDR1 SGHNT, CDR2 YYREEE (reference sequence). The junction had 8 bases not matched to a gene; V was cut back by 4 bases and J by 4 bases. CDR3 size: 15 residues.

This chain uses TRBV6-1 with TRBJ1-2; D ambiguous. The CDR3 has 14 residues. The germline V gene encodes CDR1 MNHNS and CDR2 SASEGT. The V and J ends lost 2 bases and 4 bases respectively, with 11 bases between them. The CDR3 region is CASSEISPSYGYTF. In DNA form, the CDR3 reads TGTGCCAGCAGTGAAATTTCTCCGTCCTATGGCTACACCTTC.

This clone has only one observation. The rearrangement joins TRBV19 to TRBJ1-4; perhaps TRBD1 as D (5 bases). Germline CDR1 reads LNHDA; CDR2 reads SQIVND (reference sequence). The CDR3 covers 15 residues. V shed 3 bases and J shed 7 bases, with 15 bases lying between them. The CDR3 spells CASSISGVQGEKLFF. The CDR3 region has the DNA TGTGCCAGTAGTATCTCCGGGGTTCAGGGTGAAAAACTGTTTTTT.